This TCR beta chain emerged from a study of blood T cell repertoires in COVID-19. Study information: The analysed material was cDNA or gDNA that came from T cells, B-cell-depleted T cells, or PBMCs.

Produced via immunoSEQ multiplex PCR; TCRdb's table is partial and in-frame only. The sample lists around 120,000 clones, 90% seen once, with 3.5% to 4.5% in the top ten. With 3 bases clipped from V and 5 bases from J, the junction kept 15 bases outside the gene matches. Looked up from germline, CDR1 is LNHDA and CDR2 is SQIVND (reference sequence). This CDR3 has 19 residues. The rearrangement uses TRBV19 and TRBJ1-6; 8 bases agree with TRBD1. The receptor comes from a woman aged 60-75 years with COVID-19, enrolled during active disease. The sequenced sample was peripheral blood. The CDR3 sequence is CASSIGAPLRGPDNSPLHF. The CDR3 DNA is TGTGCCAGTAGTATCGGGGCTCCCCTCAGGGGGCCGGATAATTCACCCCTCCACTTT. The whole variable domain, filled in from reference TRBV19 and TRBJ1-6, reads DGGITQSPKYLFRKEGQNVTLSCEQNLNHDAMYWYRQDPGQGLRLIYYSQIVNDFQKGDIAEGYSVSREKKESFPLTVTSAQKNPTAFYLCASSIGAPLRGPDNSPLHFGNGTRLTVT.